These 20 T cell receptor beta chains originate from one sample sequenced in a study of vaccination and CD4 T cells after COVID-19. Sequence data for DNA of cultured CD4+ T cells were generated by the Oncomine TCR Beta short-read assay. A single record per CDR3 protein comes from TCRdb applying MiXCR to the PCR reads. There are 6,500 to 7,500 distinct CDR3 sequences in the sample; 20% to 25% occur only once, and roughly 32% lies in the top ten. These receptors are not linked to any known antigen. Treatment here: roughly 11-day PBMC culture with coronavirus spike peptide pools or control peptides (ViraFEST assay). According to the study, CD4+ T cells from the unexposed donor were gathered ahead of the COVID-19 pandemic (2011-2018). Sequences were obtained from CD4+ T cells from blood, cultured in vitro. The source is a human donor in good health.

This clonotype was seen a handful of times. The gene calls are TRBV20-1 and TRBJ2-5; 11 nucleotides line up with TRBD2. There are 15 residues in the CDR3. V gave up 3 bases and J gave up 2 bases; unmatched junction bases: 5. The germline V gene encodes CDR1 DFQATT and CDR2 SNEGSKA (reference sequence). The chain's CDR3 is CSARVAGGRQETQYF. CDR3 coding DNA: TGCAGTGCTAGGGTAGCGGGGGGGCGTCAAGAGACCCAGTACTTC.

This clonotype was detected a few times. V gene TRBV6-5 combines with J gene TRBJ1-2, with D unresolved. Germline loops: CDR1 MNHEY, CDR2 SVGAGI. This CDR3 has 14 amino acids. V was clipped by 5 bases and J by 5 bases, with 15 bases between them. The CDR3 reads CASSNYPGGYGYTF. CDR3 DNA sequence: TGTGCCAGCAGTAACTACCCCGGCGGTTATGGCTACACCTTC.

There are a few counts of this clonotype. The chain is built from TRBV5-1 and TRBJ2-3; the D call may be TRBD1 or TRBD2 (5 bases each). The germline gives CDR1 SGHRS, CDR2 YFSETQ. The CDR3 loop spans 14 amino acids. Trimming shortened V by 4 bases and J by 2 bases, and 11 bases separated the two germline ends. In DNA form, the CDR3 reads TGCGCCAGCAGCAAGGGACCCACCACAGATACGCAGTATTTT. Its protein product is CASSKGPTTDTQYF.

The rearrangement joins TRBV6-4 to TRBJ2-3; 11 bases align to TRBD2. Germline V gene sequence: CDR1 MRHNA, CDR2 SNTAGT. CDR3 length: 16 residues. The V gene end was trimmed by 0 bases and the J gene end by 4 bases; junction bases not matched to a gene: 3. The CDR3 reads CASSDSISGGADTQYF. For the CDR3, the DNA is TGTGCCAGCAGTGACTCGATTAGCGGGGGGGCAGATACGCAGTATTTT.

In its sample, this clonotype was seen a few times. CDR3 amino acids: CASSYPESPIYGYTF. The CDR3 bases are TGTGCCAGCAGTTACCCAGAGAGCCCCATCTATGGCTACACCTTC. The genes are TRBV7-3 and TRBJ1-2; no definite D call. CDR3 length: 15 amino acids. Per germline, CDR1 SGHTA and CDR2 FQGTGA. The germline V and J ends were trimmed by 6 bases and 4 bases, with 18 bases remaining between them.

This clonotype was seen just once. The chain has TRBV9 and TRBJ1-5, with D perhaps matching TRBD1 (5 bases). CDR3 size: 17 residues. V lost 0 bases, J lost 1 base, and 14 bases lay in between. The germline CDR1 and CDR2 sequences are SGDLS and YYNGEE. In DNA, the CDR3 is TGTGCCAGCAGCGTAGTGGGGGACGGTAGCAGCAATCAGCCCCAGCATTTT. It codes for CASSVVGDGSSNQPQHF.

This clonotype is categorized as medium-sized (0.01 to 0.1%). The genes are TRBV20-1 and TRBJ2-7; D unresolved. CDR1 and CDR2 from the germline V gene are DFQATT and SNEGSKA (reference sequence). The V and J ends lost 3 bases and 4 bases respectively, with 10 bases between them. The CDR3 contains 12 residues. CDR3 nucleotides: TGCAGTGCTAGTCTGGACCTTTACGAGCAGTACTTC. Translated: CSASLDLYEQYF.

This clonotype was recorded a few times. The chain is built from TRBV6-1 and TRBJ1-6; D is possibly TRBD1 (5 bases). CDR3 length: 13 residues. Trimming removed 3 bases at V and 5 bases at J, with 5 bases between. Germline CDR1 is MNHNS and CDR2 is SASEGT. In nucleotides, the CDR3 is TGTGCCAGCAGTGACAGGGATAATTCACCCCTCCACTTT. Its translation: CASSDRDNSPLHF.

The chain is built from TRBV2 and TRBJ2-5; TRBD2 agrees at 11 bases. The CDR3 is 12 residues long. In germline, CDR1 is SNHLY, CDR2 FYNNEI. V lost 6 bases, J lost 11 bases, and 5 bases stayed unmatched. CDR3: CASRVTSGAQYF. As DNA, the CDR3 is TGTGCCAGCAGGGTGACTAGCGGGGCTCAGTACTTC.

This clonotype came up once. The V and J genes are TRBV18 and TRBJ1-1, with D unclear. The germline CDR1 and CDR2 sequences are KGHSH and LQKENI. This CDR3 is 17 amino acids long. Trimming removed 2 bases at V and 0 bases at J, with 16 bases between. The CDR3 DNA reads TGTGCCAGCTCACCATTCGAGGTCGGTCCCTTGAACACTGAAGCTTTCTTT. This gives the protein CASSPFEVGPLNTEAFF.

The genes are TRBV7-9 and TRBJ2-3; a weak D match, TRBD2 (5 bases). The V and J ends lost 1 base and 2 bases respectively, with 7 bases between them. Germline V gene sequence: CDR1 SEHNR, CDR2 FQNEAQ (reference sequence). The CDR3 is 14 amino acids. The DNA for the CDR3 is TGTGCCAGCAGCTTAGACGGGGACACAGATACGCAGTATTTT. This gives the protein CASSLDGDTDTQYF.

This sequence joins TRBV6-5 and TRBJ2-7, with D uncertain. The CDR3 spans 14 residues. Trimming took 4 bases from V and 4 from J, leaving 14 bases between them. CDR1 MNHEY and CDR2 SVGAGI come from the germline V gene. CDR3 residues: CASSFKAGPYEQYF. The CDR3, as DNA: TGTGCCAGCAGTTTCAAAGCAGGACCATACGAGCAGTACTTC.

The genes are TRBV6-1 and TRBJ1-6; TRBD1 might be the D (5 bases). V lost 3 bases, J lost 5 bases, and 8 bases lay in between. Looked up from germline, CDR1 is MNHNS and CDR2 is SASEGT. The CDR3 is 14 residues long. In nucleotides, the CDR3 is TGTGCCAGCAGTGAGGGACCTGATAATTCACCCCTCCACTTT. Protein product: CASSEGPDNSPLHF.

The chain employs TRBV12-3 or TRBV12-4 and TRBJ1-1; a possible D gene is TRBD1 (5 bases). The CDR3 consists of 13 residues. V lost 7 bases and J lost 0, with 9 bases in between. This CDR3 is CASTRDLNTEAFF. The DNA of the CDR3 is TGTGCCAGCACACGGGACTTGAACACTGAAGCTTTCTTT.

The rearrangement uses TRBV11-2 and TRBJ1-5; 8 positions match TRBD1. This CDR3 comprises 16 residues. The germline V gene encodes CDR1 SGHAT and CDR2 FQNNGV. The V and J ends lost 5 bases and 3 bases, in that order; junction bases with no gene match: 9. Written as DNA, the CDR3 is TGTGCCAGCAGCAAACTCGGGACAGGCAACAATCAGCCCCAGCATTTT. Its translation is CASSKLGTGNNQPQHF.

As concerns this clonotype: One end of the junction is discordant with germline, which a read error may explain. This sequence joins TRBV20-1 and TRBJ1-4, with D maybe TRBD1 (5 bases). The CDR3 extends over 15 amino acids. The germline V gene has CDR1 DFQATT and CDR2 SNEGSKA (reference sequence). The CDR3 here is CNAKLGAATNEKLFF. In DNA form, the CDR3 reads TGCAATGCTAAACTAGGGGCTGCAACTAATGAAAAACTGTTTTTT.

This clonotype was seen more than once but under ten times. The chain carries TRBV12-3 or TRBV12-4 and TRBJ1-6, with 7 nucleotides matching TRBD1. CDR3 length equals 14 residues. Germline trimming cut 5 bases from V and 10 bases from J; bases unmatched to any gene: 8. The CDR3 here is CASSPRQGESPLHF. CDR3 nucleotide sequence: TGTGCCAGCAGTCCGCGTCAGGGGGAATCACCCCTCCACTTT.

The chain has TRBV20-1 and TRBJ1-2; possible D gene TRBD1, 6 bases. This CDR3 has 13 amino acids. V was trimmed by 6 bases and J by 14 bases, leaving 25 bases between them. Per germline, CDR1 DFQATT and CDR2 SNEGSKA (reference sequence). In DNA form, the CDR3 reads TGCAGTGCCCCTCGAGAACAGGGATATCCAGATACCTTC. Amino acid sequence: CSAPREQGYPDTF.

In regard to this clonotype: One end of the junction does not line up with germline, which may come from a read error. The chain carries TRBV24-1 and TRBJ2-7, with D uncertain. This CDR3 is 11 amino acids long. Per the germline V gene, CDR1 is KGHDR and CDR2 is SFDVKD. The CDR3 coding sequence is TGTGCCAGCAGTTCAGGAAACGAGCAGTACTTC. Amino acids: CASSSGNEQYF.

V usage is TRBV7-9 and J usage is TRBJ2-3, with 10 bases aligning to TRBD2. The J segment lost 7 bases and the V segment lost 6 bases, leaving 13 bases of the junction unmatched. There are 16 residues in the CDR3. Germline CDR1 SEHNR, CDR2 FQNEAQ (reference sequence). CDR3 bases: TGTGCCAGCAGTTACAGCGGGGGGGGTCCCCATCATACGCAGTATTTT. This translates into CASSYSGGGPHHTQYF.